These 17 T cell receptor beta chains were sequenced from one sample in a study of CD8+ T cells in alopecia areata. RNA extraction was followed by reverse transcription into cDNA, which acted as the sequencing template. Produced via immunoSEQ multiplex PCR; TCRdb's table is partial and in-frame only. The sample shows roughly 12,000 clones, approximately 67% of them seen only once. Regarding treatment: oral pan-JAK inhibitor, 5-10 mg twice daily. Samples from alopecia areata patients were lesional scalp punch biopsies and peripheral blood. This specimen was skin, taken at week 4, from a patient treated with tofacitinib. The source is a human donor with alopecia areata.

This clone showed up just once. The chain combines TRBV7-2 with TRBJ1-3; D possibly corresponds to TRBD1 (5 bases). Trimming left V 3 bases short and J 4 bases short, with 10 bases between. This CDR3 comprises 14 residues. Germline CDR1 SGHTA, CDR2 FQGNSA. The DNA for the CDR3 is TGTGCCAGCAGCTTTTGGAGGGGAGGAAACACCATATATTTT. Translation: CASSFWRGGNTIYF.

This sequence joins TRBV27 and TRBJ2-5; the D is unclear. The end of the DNA is better explained by TRBJ2-7, so the J call may be wrong. Germline assignment: CDR1 MNHEY and CDR2 SMNVEV (reference sequence). The CDR3 has 11 amino acids. The CDR3 sequence: CASSFEHEQYF. The CDR3 nucleotides are TGTGCCAGCAGTTTTGAACACGAGCAGTACTTC.

This clone has more than one count but fewer than ten. This chain links TRBV6-6 with TRBJ2-3; the match to TRBD2 covers 12 bases. The CDR3 has 15 residues. Germline V CDR1 and CDR2: MNHNY, SVGAGI (reference sequence). Trimming took 2 bases from V and 3 from J; bases not matched to a gene: 0. This CDR3 reads CASSYGLAGTDTQYF. The CDR3 DNA reads as TGTGCCAGCAGTTACGGACTAGCGGGAACAGATACGCAGTATTTT.

This clone has just a few counts. This chain joins TRBV19 and TRBJ2-7, with D perhaps matching TRBD2 (6 bases). The CDR3 consists of 16 residues. Germline V gene lookup returns CDR1 LNHDA and CDR2 SQIVND (reference sequence). The V end was cut by 8 bases, the J end by 2 bases, with 22 bases between. This CDR3 is CASQLDHGTSTYEQYF. The DNA of the CDR3 is TGTGCCAGTCAGTTGGACCACGGGACTTCCACCTACGAGCAGTACTTC.

The chain links TRBV6-5 to TRBJ2-7; D is unclear. There are 11 residues in the CDR3. The germline CDR1 and CDR2 sequences are MNHEY and SVGAGI. V was shortened by 1 base and J by 6 bases, with 4 bases between the two germline ends. CDR3 amino acids: CASSYYSEQYF. The CDR3, as DNA: TGTGCCAGCAGTTACTATAGCGAGCAGTACTTC.

This clone appeared a few times. The chain links TRBV2 to TRBJ2-7; D tentatively fits TRBD1 or TRBD2 (6 bases each). Germline loops: CDR1 SNHLY, CDR2 FYNNEI. The CDR3 is 15 residues long. The V and J ends lost 1 base and 2 bases respectively, with 12 bases between them. The CDR3 loop is CASSEGFGGTYEQYF. The CDR3 DNA reads TGTGCCAGCAGTGAAGGATTCGGGGGCACCTACGAGCAGTACTTC.

CDR3 in DNA: TGCGCCAGCAGCCTGGTAGCGGGGAGGAACACCGGGGAGCTGTTTTTT. Translated: CASSLVAGRNTGELFF. The chain recombines TRBV5-1 with TRBJ2-2, with TRBD2 matching over 8 bases. The CDR3 loop spans 16 amino acids. With 4 bases clipped from V and 1 base from J, the junction kept 6 bases outside the gene matches. CDR1 and CDR2 from the germline V gene are SGHRS and YFSETQ.

The chain is built from TRBV5-4 and TRBJ2-7, with 8 bases matching TRBD1. Germline-derived CDR1 and CDR2 are SGHNT and YYREEE (reference sequence). The CDR3 is 13 residues long. The ends lost 7 bases at V and 2 bases at J; junction bases unmatched: 5. The CDR3, as DNA: TGTGCCAGCTGGGGGACAGGCCCCTACGAGCAGTACTTC. Protein sequence: CASWGTGPYEQYF. Filled out from reference TRBV5-4 and TRBJ2-7, the complete variable domain reads ETGVTQSPTHLIKTRGQQVTLRCSSQSGHNTVSWYQQALGQGPQFIFQYYREEENGRGNFPPRFSGLQFPNYSSELNVNALELDDSALYLCASWGTGPYEQYFGPGTRLTVT.

The V gene is TRBV7-2, the J gene TRBJ2-7; 8 bases are a match to TRBD1. The junction had 6 bases not matched to a gene; V was cut back by 5 bases and J by 3 bases. The CDR3 contains 14 residues. Germline V gene sequence: CDR1 SGHTA, CDR2 FQGNSA. The CDR3 coding sequence is TGTGCCAGCAGCCTAAACAGGGGGAGCTACGAGCAGTACTTC. This translates into CASSLNRGSYEQYF.

The genes are TRBV2 and TRBJ1-5; 8 bases align to TRBD1. Germline lookup yields CDR1 SNHLY and CDR2 FYNNEI. With 6 bases clipped from V and 4 bases from J, the junction kept 8 bases outside the gene matches. The CDR3 is 15 residues long. The CDR3 loop is CASRGTGGRNQPQHF. In nucleotides, the CDR3 is TGTGCCAGCAGGGGCACAGGGGGACGGAATCAGCCCCAGCATTTT.

The chain carries TRBV4-2 and TRBJ1-4; weak D call: TRBD1 (6 bases). CDR1 and CDR2 (germline): LGHNA, YNFKEQ. Trimming removed 0 bases from V and 4 bases from J, with 12 bases in between. The CDR3 is 16 residues long. CDR3 protein: CASSQDYSGDNEKLFF. In DNA, the CDR3 is TGTGCCAGCAGCCAAGATTACTCAGGGGATAATGAAAAACTGTTTTTT.

CDR3 protein: CASNQGNSGGRDEQFF. Written as DNA, the CDR3 is TGTGCCAGCAATCAAGGGAATAGCGGGGGGAGAGATGAGCAGTTCTTC. The chain recombines TRBV6-6 with TRBJ2-1; 10 nucleotides line up with TRBD2. CDR1 is MNHNY, CDR2 SVGAGI, per germline (reference sequence). V was pared by 7 bases and J by 8 bases, with 14 bases of the junction left unmatched. CDR3 length equals 16 residues.

This clone was picked up a small number of times. This chain connects TRBV7-9 to TRBJ1-4; D gene uncertain. Per the germline V gene, CDR1 is SEHNR and CDR2 is FQNEAQ (reference sequence). The CDR3 runs 13 residues. Trimming removed 2 bases at V and 4 bases at J, with 5 bases between. The CDR3 spells CASSLQVNEKLFF. CDR3 coding DNA: TGTGCCAGCAGCTTACAGGTTAATGAAAAACTGTTTTTT.

This clone has just a few counts. The chain has TRBV9 and TRBJ2-7; 7 bases match TRBD2. Germline trimming cut 2 bases from V and 2 bases from J; bases unmatched to any gene: 4. The CDR3 length is 14 residues. CDR1 and CDR2 from the germline V gene are SGDLS and YYNGEE. The CDR3 region has the DNA TGTGCCAGCAGCGTTGGACTAGGGACCTACGAGCAGTACTTC. Its translation is CASSVGLGTYEQYF.

V gene TRBV27 combines with J gene TRBJ1-6; TRBD1 matches at 7 bases. Per the germline V gene, CDR1 is MNHEY and CDR2 is SMNVEV (reference sequence). The CDR3 runs to 15 residues. With 8 bases clipped from V and 6 bases from J, the junction kept 10 bases outside the gene matches. The DNA of the CDR3 is TGTGCCAGCTCCAAGGGGGACAGCCTTAATTCACCCCTCCACTTT. Its protein is CASSKGDSLNSPLHF.

This chain joins TRBV4-1 and TRBJ1-5; D unresolved. The ends were cut back, 0 bases at V and 8 bases at J, with 17 bases in the middle. CDR1 and CDR2 from the germline V gene are MGHRA and YSYEKL. This CDR3 has 16 residues. This CDR3 is CASSQEVGFRLKPQHF. The CDR3, as DNA: TGCGCCAGCAGCCAAGAGGTCGGTTTTCGGTTGAAGCCCCAGCATTTT.

The rearrangement joins TRBV7-8 to TRBJ2-7; D is undetermined. V was cut by 1 base and J by 4 bases, with 11 bases left in between. This CDR3 comprises 14 residues. Per germline, CDR1 SGHVS and CDR2 FQNEAQ. The CDR3 nucleotides are TGTGCCAGCAGCTTAGTGCCCAGTGGGTACGAGCAGTACTTC. Protein sequence: CASSLVPSGYEQYF.